The sequence of this TCR beta chain was determined in a study of metastatic and nonmetastatic thyroid tumors. At the level of the study: Blood and tumor or nodule tissue repertoires from malignant and benign thyroid patients were compared. Overall study results and limits: Malignant tumors reportedly showed significantly higher TCR beta diversity than benign nodules in both blood and tumor.

Through MiXCR, TCRdb re-clonotyped the PCR reads. In the table there are roughly 16,000 clones, 25% to 30% of which are singletons. Trimming cost V 0 bases and J 9 bases; bases outside gene matches: 6. The CDR3 contains 15 residues. Germline loops: CDR1 SGDLS, CDR2 YYNGEE. A note on this clone: What it binds is not known.

Patients had received no treatment of any kind before thyroid surgery. The chain recombines TRBV9 with TRBJ2-1, with 10 bases identical to TRBD2. The receptor's source is a male donor with papillary thyroid cancer or a benign thyroid nodule (not recorded which). Some clones in this sample may be carry-over from other donors' samples. Specimen: tumor tissue. CDR3 in amino acids: CASSVEIAGGGEQFF. Here the CDR3 DNA reads TGTGCCAGCAGCGTAGAAATAGCGGGAGGTGGTGAGCAGTTCTTC.